These T cell receptor beta chains were read from a single sample in a study of blood T cells in healthy people across ages. TCRdb ran MiXCR on the 5' RACE reads and lists one entry per CDR3 protein. The table records under 1,000,000 distinct CDR3 sequences, around half of them present only once. Sequencing was done on a sample of blood. The receptors derive from a man older than 75 in good health. The CDR3 runs from the conserved cysteine through the conserved F or W.

j_call | v_call | cdr3_aa
TRBJ2-3 | TRBV20-1 | CSARGLGRAGEVTDTQYF
TRBJ2-3 | TRBV29-1 | CSVEYLSTDTQYF
TRBJ2-1 | TRBV6-5 | CASSYSAMAAEPAEQFF
TRBJ1-5 | TRBV10-3 | CAISPQGFDQPQHF
TRBJ2-4 | TRBV5-4 | CASSWANVPKNIQYF
TRBJ2-1 | TRBV30 | CAWSVEGDEQFF
TRBJ1-5 | TRBV6-1 | CASSETRTGGYNQPQHF
TRBJ2-7 | TRBV5-1 | CASSSGTVDSYEQYF
TRBJ2-1 | TRBV29-1 | CSATPSSNEQFF
TRBJ2-7 | TRBV28 | CASRVAGDRYEQYF
TRBJ1-5 | TRBV6-5 | CASSYSSAGTDQPQHF
TRBJ2-5 | TRBV11-3 | CASSLDGLAGAGETQYF
TRBJ2-3 | TRBV4-1 | CASSQFALADAYF
TRBJ2-3 | TRBV29-1 | CSVETTDTQYF
TRBJ2-4 | TRBV7-2 | CASSLGSGIQYF
TRBJ2-5 | TRBV25-1 | CASSATFQETQYF
TRBJ2-6 | TRBV15 | CATSRERSSGANVLTF
TRBJ1-2 | TRBV29-1 | CSVDLAGYGYTF
TRBJ2-1 | TRBV6-1 | CGAVWDAGRYNEQFF
TRBJ2-1 | TRBV29-1 | CSVGKVPGGNEQFF
TRBJ2-3 | TRBV5-1 | CASSWENRDEIDTQYF
TRBJ2-1 | TRBV3-1 | CASSTGTGNNEQFF
. | TRBV7-3 | CASSPGTGSETQYF
TRBJ1-2 | TRBV29-1 | CSVLIGDYGYTF
TRBJ2-7 | TRBV27 | CASSSPGTSGGRHEQYF
. | TRBV7-2 | CASSSVGGFSYNEQYF
TRBJ2-1 | TRBV5-6 | CASSLFSTSGSGRQFF
TRBJ1-2 | TRBV5-1 | CASSLTTGTYYGYTF
TRBJ2-7 | TRBV7-9 | CASSPRGLVSYEQYF
. | TRBV9 | CASSALTGRGEQYF
TRBJ2-1 | TRBV29-1 | CSVRVVSYNEQFF
TRBJ2-7 | TRBV3-1 | CASSQADREQYF
TRBJ2-7 | TRBV15 | CATSRDPTAVHEQYF
TRBJ1-5 | TRBV20-1 | CSADTGFGNQPQHF
TRBJ2-2 | TRBV20-1 | CSAKAGTGELFF
TRBJ1-2 | TRBV20-1 | CSARGGDRGRRNYGYTF
TRBJ2-1 | TRBV29-1 | CSVALREGPYNEQFF
TRBJ2-7 | TRBV5-1 | CASSFGAYGAYEQYF
TRBJ1-2 | TRBV6-5 | CASSYSLWDGLYGYTF
TRBJ2-3 | TRBV4-3 | CASSQDWGSTDTQYF
TRBJ2-1 | TRBV9 | CASSVLRDGNYNEQFF
TRBJ2-1 | TRBV6-6 | CASAQSLAAHYNEQFF
TRBJ2-4 | TRBV3-1 | CASSQIGGLTTKNIQYF